This TCR beta chain came from a study of blood T cell repertoires in COVID-19. Study at large: Acute and convalescent COVID-19 samples came from the United States, Italy and Spain. PBMCs, B-cell-depleted T cells, or T cells provided the cDNA or gDNA that made up the material.

This CDR3 comprises 15 residues. Looked up from germline, CDR1 is SGDLS and CDR2 is YYNGEE. After removal of 0 bases from V and 2 bases from J, the junction contained 1 base not matched to a gene. Original data processing: Reference gene primer amplification yielded estimated nucleated cell counts. Clones were sequenced by immunoSEQ multiplex PCR, and TCRdb holds only the in-frame ones, with some missing. Clone size and V and J calls were adopted from that table, with D and trimming inferred from the DNA. The sample shows fewer than 110,000 clones, roughly 80% of them seen only once. This receptor was identified in a human donor in a cohort sampled during active COVID-19. The chain recombines TRBV9 with TRBJ2-1, with TRBD2 matching 8 bases. Sequenced sample: peripheral blood. The CDR3 sequence: CASSVAGGPYNEQFF. Here the CDR3 DNA reads TGTGCCAGCAGCGTAGCGGGGGGGCCCTACAATGAGCAGTTCTTC.